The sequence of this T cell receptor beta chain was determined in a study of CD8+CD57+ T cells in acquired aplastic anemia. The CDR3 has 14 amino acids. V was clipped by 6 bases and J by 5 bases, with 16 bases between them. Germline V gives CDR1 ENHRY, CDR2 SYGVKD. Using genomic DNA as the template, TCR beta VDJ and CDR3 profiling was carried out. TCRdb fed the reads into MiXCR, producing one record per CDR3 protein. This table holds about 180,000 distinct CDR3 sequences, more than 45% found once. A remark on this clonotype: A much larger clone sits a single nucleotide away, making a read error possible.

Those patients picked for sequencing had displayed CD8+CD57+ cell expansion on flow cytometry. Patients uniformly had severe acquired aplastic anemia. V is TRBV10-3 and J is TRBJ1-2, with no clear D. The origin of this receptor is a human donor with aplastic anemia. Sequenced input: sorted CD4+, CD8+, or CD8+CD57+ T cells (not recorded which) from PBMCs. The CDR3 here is CAIRALTGKYGYTF. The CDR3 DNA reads TGTGCCATCAGGGCCCTAACGGGAAAATATGGCTACACCTTC.